This T cell receptor (beta chain) was sequenced for a study of early T cells in non-severe SARS-CoV-2 infection. This clonotype was recorded a few times. TCRdb re-called the 5' RACE reads through MiXCR, storing one row per CDR3 protein. In the table there are some 30,000 distinct CDR3 sequences, more than 3.5% of which are singletons. The CDR3 length is 10 residues. Trimming shortened V by 8 bases and J by 4 bases, and 6 bases separated the two germline ends. The germline CDR1 and CDR2 sequences are SEHNR and FQNEAQ (reference sequence). The receptor comes from an adult who was a healthcare worker with PCR-confirmed SARS-CoV-2 infection or an uninfected control (not recorded which). What was sequenced was whole blood. V gene TRBV7-9 combines with J gene TRBJ2-7; perhaps TRBD1 as D (5 bases). CDR3 sequence: CASGAYEQYF. The CDR3 DNA sequence: TGTGCCAGCGGGGCTTACGAGCAGTACTTC.